Listed here is a single TCR beta chain. Antigen: not known. The data originate from a study of identical twins. Broader study findings: Excess sharing by twins proved weaker in beta out-of-frame sequences.

Via MiXCR, TCRdb re-called the 5' RACE reads, giving one row per CDR3 protein. The data show about 720,000 distinct CDR3 sequences, under 9% seen once. These data were likewise used in another study, on yellow fever vaccine responses in identical twins.

The sequencing sample was made of PBMCs. The sequence was obtained from a woman aged 18-30 years in good health.

This CDR3 reads CASSVMARFTNTGELFF. In DNA form, the CDR3 reads TGTGCCAGCAGCGTTATGGCCAGGTTTACGAACACCGGGGAGCTGTTTTTT. The V and J genes are TRBV3-1 and TRBJ2-2; D gene unclear. The CDR3 is made up of 17 amino acids. CDR1 is LGHDT, CDR2 YNNKEL, per germline (reference sequence). V was trimmed by 5 bases and J by 0 bases, leaving 16 bases between them.